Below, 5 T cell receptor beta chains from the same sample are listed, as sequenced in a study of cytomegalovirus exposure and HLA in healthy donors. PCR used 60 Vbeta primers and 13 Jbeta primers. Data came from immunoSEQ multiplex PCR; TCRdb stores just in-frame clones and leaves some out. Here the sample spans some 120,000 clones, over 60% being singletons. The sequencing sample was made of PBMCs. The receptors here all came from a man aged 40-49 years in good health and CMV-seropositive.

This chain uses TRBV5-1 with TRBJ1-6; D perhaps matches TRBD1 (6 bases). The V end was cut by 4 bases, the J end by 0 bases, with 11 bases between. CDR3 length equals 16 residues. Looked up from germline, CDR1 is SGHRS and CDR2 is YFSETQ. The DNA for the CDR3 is TGCGCCAGCAGCCACACAGGGAGCTCCTATAATTCACCCCTCCACTTT. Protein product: CASSHTGSSYNSPLHF.

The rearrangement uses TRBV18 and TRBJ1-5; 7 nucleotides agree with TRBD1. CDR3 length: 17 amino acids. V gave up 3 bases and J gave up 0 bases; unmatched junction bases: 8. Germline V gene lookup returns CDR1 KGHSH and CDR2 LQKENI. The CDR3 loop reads CASSPVSGGGSNQPQHF. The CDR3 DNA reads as TGTGCCAGCTCACCGGTCTCAGGGGGTGGTAGCAATCAGCCCCAGCATTTT.

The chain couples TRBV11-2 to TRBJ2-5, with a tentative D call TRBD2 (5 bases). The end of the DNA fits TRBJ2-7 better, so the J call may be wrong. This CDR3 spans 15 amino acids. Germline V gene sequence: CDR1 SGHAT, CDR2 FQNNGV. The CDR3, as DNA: TGTGCCAGCAGCTTAGTAACGGGGTCCGGTTACGAGCAGTACTTC. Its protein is CASSLVTGSGYEQYF.

The CDR3 protein is CASSEGFGGHF. The CDR3 nucleotides are TGTGCCAGCAGTGAGGGTTTTGGAGGGCATTTT. The chain uses TRBV6-1 and TRBJ1-5; the D is unclear. The V and J ends lost 3 bases and 15 bases respectively, with 12 bases between them. From germline, CDR1 is MNHNS and CDR2 SASEGT. The CDR3 runs to 11 residues.

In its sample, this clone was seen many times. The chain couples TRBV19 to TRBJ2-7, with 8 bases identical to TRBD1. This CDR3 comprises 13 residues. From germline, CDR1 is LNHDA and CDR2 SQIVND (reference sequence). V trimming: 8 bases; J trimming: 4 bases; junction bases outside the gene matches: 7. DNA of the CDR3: TGTGCCAGTCAGGACAGGGTTGGATACGAGCAGTACTTC. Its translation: CASQDRVGYEQYF. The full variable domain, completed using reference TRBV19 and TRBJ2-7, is DGGITQSPKYLFRKEGQNVTLSCEQNLNHDAMYWYRQDPGQGLRLIYYSQIVNDFQKGDIAEGYSVSREKKESFPLTVTSAQKNPTAFYLCASQDRVGYEQYFGPGTRLTVT.